These 20 T cell receptor beta chains share one sample of origin, sequenced in a study of blood T cells in healthy people across ages. Combining a sample-barcoded 5' primer with a J-beta primer mix, a second PCR ran for roughly 6 to 12 cycles. Each CDR3 protein gets one entry after TCRdb re-called the 5' RACE reads with MiXCR. The table records 1.2 million to 1.5 million distinct CDR3 sequences, 42% of them present only once. The sequencing input was blood. The receptors here all came from a woman aged 18-35 years in good health.

This clonotype was counted between two and nine times. The rearrangement links TRBV7-2 to TRBJ2-1; D is undetermined. Trimming shortened V by 5 bases and J by 7 bases, and 9 bases separated the two germline ends. The CDR3 extends over 12 amino acids. Germline-derived CDR1 and CDR2 are SGHTA and FQGNSA. CDR3 amino acids: CASSPDWNEQFF. In nucleotides, the CDR3 is TGTGCCAGCAGCCCAGACTGGAATGAGCAGTTCTTC.

In regard to this clonotype: One base away lies a much larger clone, so this may be a sequencing read error. This chain links TRBV10-3 with TRBJ2-5; 9 nucleotides line up with TRBD2. Germline CDR1 and CDR2: ENHRY and SYGVKD. The CDR3 extends over 13 amino acids. The CDR3 coding sequence is TGTGCCATCAGAGGGACTAGCCAAGAGATCCAGTACTTC. Translating gives CAIRGTSQEIQYF.

This clonotype was seen a few times. The chain couples TRBV10-3 to TRBJ2-7; possibly TRBD1 or TRBD2 for D (6 bases each). The CDR3 length is 15 residues. The V end lost 8 bases, the J end lost 6 bases, and 23 bases lay between the germline ends. The germline V gene has CDR1 ENHRY and CDR2 SYGVKD. In nucleotides, the CDR3 is TGTGCCATCGGTCTGGGAGGAGGGGGTTCGGGCGAGCAGTACTTC. It translates to CAIGLGGGGSGEQYF.

This chain connects TRBV29-1 to TRBJ2-2; D gene uncertain. Germline CDR1 SQVTM, CDR2 ANQGSEA. The V end was cut by 2 bases, the J end by 2 bases, with 6 bases between. The CDR3 is made up of 13 amino acids. For the CDR3, the DNA is TGCAGCGTTGAACAGACCAACACCGGGGAGCTGTTTTTT. Translation gives CSVEQTNTGELFF.

The rearrangement joins TRBV9 to TRBJ2-1, with D unresolved. Between the trimmed V and J ends, which lost 4 bases and 7 bases, there was a span of 9 bases. The CDR3 extends over 12 amino acids. The germline V gene encodes CDR1 SGDLS and CDR2 YYNGEE. The CDR3 region has the DNA TGTGCCAGCAGCCCCTATGGGAATGAGCAGTTCTTC. Residues: CASSPYGNEQFF.

This clonotype was picked up a small number of times. This chain links TRBV5-1 with TRBJ2-5; TRBD1 agrees at 7 bases. Losses at the gene ends were 4 bases for V and 5 bases for J; bases not matched to a gene: 17. The CDR3 is 17 residues long. Germline V CDR1 and CDR2: SGHRS, YFSETQ. CDR3 in DNA: TGCGCCAGCAGCATGGGGCCCTTGTTCGTGGGACAGGAGACCCAGTACTTC. This gives the protein CASSMGPLFVGQETQYF.

The J gene is TRBJ2-7, the V gene TRBV7-6; TRBD1 aligns across 7 bases. Trimming took 5 bases from V and 0 from J; bases not matched to a gene: 7. The germline V gene has CDR1 SGHVS and CDR2 FNYEAQ. The CDR3 totals 15 residues. This CDR3 reads CASSPVTGSSYEQYF. The CDR3 DNA follows: TGTGCCAGCAGCCCTGTGACAGGGAGCTCCTACGAGCAGTACTTC.

A few counts support this clonotype. V is TRBV7-9 and J is TRBJ2-1; 8 nucleotides align to TRBD1. The V segment lost 5 bases and the J segment 7 bases; nucleotides outside the gene matches: 7. This CDR3 comprises 14 residues. From germline, CDR1 is SEHNR and CDR2 FQNEAQ (reference sequence). CDR3: CASSARDRMNEQFF. CDR3 sequence (DNA): TGTGCCAGCAGCGCCCGGGACAGGATGAATGAGCAGTTCTTC.

The V call is TRBV7-2, the J call TRBJ2-7; D ambiguous. The CDR3 sequence is 15 residues long. Germline loops: CDR1 SGHTA, CDR2 FQGNSA. V dropped 1 base and J dropped 2 bases, with 12 bases sitting between them. The CDR3 DNA follows: TGTGCCAGCAGCTTAGGAGCATGGGGTGCCTACGAGCAGTACTTC. The encoded protein is CASSLGAWGAYEQYF.

This clonotype was recorded once. V usage is TRBV11-2 and J usage is TRBJ2-7; 8 positions agree with TRBD1. The V and J ends lost 4 bases and 2 bases, in that order; junction bases with no gene match: 7. Germline CDR1 and CDR2: SGHAT and FQNNGV. The CDR3 sequence is 15 residues long. CDR3: CASSSPGGAAYEQYF. The CDR3 bases are TGTGCCAGCAGCTCTCCAGGGGGCGCCGCCTACGAGCAGTACTTC.

The chain joins TRBV12-3 or TRBV12-4 to TRBJ2-3; no definite D call. The V end lost 8 bases, the J end lost 5 bases, and 14 bases lay between the germline ends. The CDR3 runs to 13 residues. The CDR3 loop is CASWSGYEDTQYF. In nucleotides, the CDR3 is TGTGCCAGCTGGTCAGGTTATGAAGATACGCAGTATTTT.

In DNA, the CDR3 is TGTGCCAGCAGTGAGGGGGACAGGGGCCCCTACGAGCAGTACTTC. Translated: CASSEGDRGPYEQYF. This chain links TRBV2 with TRBJ2-7, with 10 bases identical to TRBD1. V lost 3 bases, J lost 2 bases, and 4 bases stayed unmatched. Germline-derived CDR1 and CDR2 are SNHLY and FYNNEI. CDR3 length: 15 amino acids.

The J gene is TRBJ2-4, the V gene TRBV4-1; TRBD1 is a possible D gene (5 bases). Trimming removed 0 bases at V and 0 bases at J, with 27 bases between. The CDR3 is 22 residues long. CDR1 and CDR2 from the germline V gene are MGHRA and YSYEKL. CDR3 DNA sequence: TGCGCCAGCAGCCAAGAAAGGGGCCCCGTGATAACGGAATTTTTAGCCAAAAACATTCAGTACTTC. It translates to CASSQERGPVITEFLAKNIQYF.

This chain links TRBV12-3 or TRBV12-4 with TRBJ2-7, with D perhaps TRBD2 (5 bases). Trimming removed 6 bases from V and 0 bases from J, with 12 bases in between. The CDR3 is 14 amino acids. The CDR3 bases are TGTGCCAGCAGGGCGACGGGAAACTCCTACGAGCAGTACTTC. This translates into CASRATGNSYEQYF.

The table lists this clonotype with many counts. Compared with germline, one end of the junction differs, possibly owing to a read error. The genes are TRBV5-1 and TRBJ2-5; D is possibly TRBD1 (6 bases). The CDR3 consists of 13 residues. CDR1 is SGHRS and CDR2 is YFSETQ in the germline V gene. The CDR3 loop is CASSPTGQETQYF. CDR3 DNA: TGTGCCAGCAGTCCGACAGGTCAAGAGACCCAGTACTTC.

This clonotype was found a few times. This chain joins TRBV29-1 and TRBJ1-1; 7 bases are shared with TRBD1. The V gene's germline CDR1 is SQVTM and CDR2 ANQGSEA. The CDR3 length is 13 residues. Trimming took 8 bases from V and 4 from J; bases not matched to a gene: 10. The CDR3 region has the DNA TGCAGCATTTGGGCAGGGGGAGGCACTGAAGCTTTCTTT. This codes for CSIWAGGGTEAFF. The entire variable domain, with the rest obtained from reference TRBV29-1 and TRBJ1-1, is as follows: SAVISQKPSRDICQRGTSLTIQCQVDSQVTMMFWYRQQPGQSLTLIATANQGSEATYESGFVIDKFPISRPNLTFSTLTVSNMSPEDSSIYLCSIWAGGGTEAFFGQGTRLTVV.

This clonotype was detected a few times. This chain links TRBV11-2 with TRBJ2-5; 11 bases map to TRBD2. This CDR3 comprises 18 residues. Germline CDR1 is SGHAT and CDR2 is FQNNGV. After removal of 5 bases from V and 1 base from J, the junction contained 12 bases not matched to a gene. The CDR3 loop reads CASSQIRDTSGSQETQYF. The CDR3 DNA reads TGTGCCAGCAGCCAAATCAGGGATACTAGCGGGAGCCAAGAGACCCAGTACTTC.

This sequence joins TRBV12-3 or TRBV12-4 and TRBJ2-1; 9 positions agree with TRBD1. Unmatched junction bases numbered 8, after V lost 5 bases and J lost 3 bases. This CDR3 has 16 amino acids. In DNA, the CDR3 is TGTGCCAGCAGTCGTACCCCGGGACAGGGCTACAATGAGCAGTTCTTC. Translated, it gives CASSRTPGQGYNEQFF.

This clonotype was picked up many times. The chain uses TRBV5-1 and TRBJ2-5; 7 nucleotides agree with TRBD2. This CDR3 spans 13 amino acids. Germline trimming cut 6 bases from V and 4 bases from J; bases unmatched to any gene: 6. Germline V gives CDR1 SGHRS, CDR2 YFSETQ. CDR3 loop: CASIGSSGETQYF. In DNA form, the CDR3 reads TGCGCCAGCATTGGTTCTAGCGGAGAGACCCAGTACTTC.

This chain connects TRBV6-2 or TRBV6-3 to TRBJ1-5, with a weak D call TRBD1 (5 bases). CDR3 length equals 17 residues. Trimming stripped 2 bases from V and 4 bases from J, with 18 bases between. The germline V gene has CDR1 MNHEY and CDR2 SVGEGT. CDR3 nucleotides: TGTGCCAGCAGTTACGGGACCCCAGGGAATTGGAATCAGCCCCAGCATTTT. Translating it yields CASSYGTPGNWNQPQHF.